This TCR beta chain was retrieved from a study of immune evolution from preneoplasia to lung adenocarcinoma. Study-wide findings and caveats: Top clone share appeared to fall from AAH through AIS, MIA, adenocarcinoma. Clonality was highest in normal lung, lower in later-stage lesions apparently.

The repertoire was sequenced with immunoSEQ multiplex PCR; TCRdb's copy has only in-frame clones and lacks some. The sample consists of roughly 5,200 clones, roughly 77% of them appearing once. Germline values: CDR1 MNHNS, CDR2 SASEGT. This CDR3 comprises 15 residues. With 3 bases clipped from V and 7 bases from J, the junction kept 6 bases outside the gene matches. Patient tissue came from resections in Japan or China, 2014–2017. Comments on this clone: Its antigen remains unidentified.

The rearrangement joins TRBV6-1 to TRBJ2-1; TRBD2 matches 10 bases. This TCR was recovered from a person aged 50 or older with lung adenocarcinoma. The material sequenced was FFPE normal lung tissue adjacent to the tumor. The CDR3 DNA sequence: TGTGCCAGCAGTGAGCTAGCGGGAGCGTTGAATGAGCAGTTCTTC. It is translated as CASSELAGALNEQFF.